This T cell receptor beta chain was found in a study of OX40 agonist ivuxolimab in advanced cancers. Study-wide results and limits: The study found among the lowest clonal expansion in partial responders at 0.1-3.0 mg/kg. Circulating CD4+ and CD8+ T cells showed clonal expansion by week 6 at 0.1 to 3.0 mg/kg.

Sequencing used immunoSEQ multiplex PCR; TCRdb keeps in-frame clones, though not all of them. There are over 100,000 clones in the sample; 90% occur only once, and less than 1.1% lies in the top ten. Patients who had autoimmune disease history or got systemic immunosuppression were left out. As to this clone: The antigen is not known.

V lost 2 bases, J lost 0 bases, and 12 bases lay in between. Germline CDR1 and CDR2: SGHRS and YFSETQ. This CDR3 is 17 amino acids long. Here the sequenced sample was CD4+ or CD8+ T cells sorted from blood, taken in a trial of the OX40 agonist ivuxolimab. The genes are TRBV5-1 and TRBJ2-6; a possible D gene is TRBD2 (6 bases). This clonotype originated in an adult with an advanced solid tumor such as melanoma, head and neck, liver or kidney cancer. CDR3 amino acids: CASSLIVGSSGANVLTF. In nucleotides, the CDR3 is TGCGCCAGCAGCTTAATCGTCGGGAGCTCTGGGGCCAACGTCCTGACTTTC.